This T cell receptor beta chain was recorded in a study of HIV-infected patients and healthy controls. cDNA was made from around 0.45 ug RNA using alpha and beta constant primers. Using multiplexing indices, alpha and beta chain libraries were generated apart by chain-specific third strand synthesis. TCRdb ran MiXCR on the 5' RACE reads and lists one entry per CDR3 protein. The sample has roughly 25,000 distinct CDR3 sequences, 8% to 10% seen once. All unsorted peripheral T cells were captured because whole blood was used without fractionation. This clonotype was seen repeatedly, ten times or more. With V trimmed by 1 base and J by 7 bases, 5 bases remained unmatched. The CDR3 covers 16 residues. Germline CDR1 reads SGHAT; CDR2 reads FQNNGV.

The rearrangement joins TRBV11-2 to TRBJ2-1, with 12 bases aligning to TRBD2. This TCR came from an adult in good health. The specimen sequenced was blood. The CDR3 spells CASSLGTSGVQNEQFF. CDR3 in DNA: TGTGCCAGCAGCTTAGGGACTAGCGGGGTTCAGAATGAGCAGTTCTTC.